The clone carrying this T cell receptor (beta chain) occurred a few times. Its antigen is unknown. The data belong to a study of T cells in Graves' hyperthyroidism and ophthalmopathy. Broader study findings: Median prediction lead before ophthalmopathy onset was 6 to 8 months with the model. Ophthalmopathy was told apart from stable hyperthyroidism by a 13 V-J model.

Amplified TCR beta CDR3 regions came from RNA transcripts. Primed by the HTBI set, a first-round RT-PCR was run on the TCR CDR3. TCRdb reprocessed the multiplex PCR reads via MiXCR and lists one record per CDR3 protein. The sample carries roughly 150,000 distinct CDR3 sequences, about a tenth recorded once. Sequencing input: blood. The receptor was isolated from a woman between 18 and 30 years old with Graves' hyperthyroidism that later progressed to Graves' ophthalmopathy.

CDR3 in amino acids: CASSLAPGGKTQYF. The CDR3 nucleotides are TGTGCCAGCAGCTTGGCCCCGGGAGGGAAGACCCAGTACTTC. The rearrangement links TRBV5-6 to TRBJ2-5; 8 bases are a match to TRBD2. Germline CDR1 reads SGHDT; CDR2 reads YYEEEE. CDR3 length equals 14 residues. Unmatched junction bases numbered 4, after V lost 0 bases and J lost 6 bases.